These 28 T cell receptor beta chains originate from one sample sequenced in a study of Graves' ophthalmopathy and Graves' hyperthyroidism. From RNA, the CDR3 regions of TCR beta chains were amplified and sequenced. RT-PCR in the first round used HTBI primers; a second-round multiplex PCR followed. TCRdb used MiXCR to reprocess the multiplex PCR reads, holding one entry per CDR3 protein. The sample has about 39,000 distinct CDR3 sequences; around half are singletons. The sample comprised peripheral blood. All receptors come from an adult woman with stable Graves' hyperthyroidism.

This rearrangement joins TRBV9 to TRBJ2-1; D gene ambiguous. This CDR3 has 13 amino acids. Germline V gene data show CDR1 as SGDLS and CDR2 as YYNGEE. With 0 bases removed from V and 3 bases from J, the gap between germline ends came to 4 bases. CDR3 DNA sequence: TGTGCCAGCAGCGTAGAGGACTACAATGAGCAGTTCTTC. Its translation is CASSVEDYNEQFF. Full variable domain (rest looked up from reference TRBV9 and TRBJ2-1): DSGVTQTPKHLITATGQRVTLRCSPRSGDLSVYWYQQSLDQGLQFLIQYYNGEERAKGNILERFSAQQFPDLHSELNLSSLELGDSALYFCASSVEDYNEQFFGPGTRLTVL.

The rearrangement links TRBV6-2 or TRBV6-3 to TRBJ2-5; 9 nucleotides match TRBD2. The CDR3 extends over 14 amino acids. V lost 6 bases, J lost 2 bases, and 4 bases stayed unmatched. The germline V gene has CDR1 MNHEY and CDR2 SVGEGT. The CDR3 is CASRLAGNQETQYF. For the CDR3, the DNA is TGTGCCAGCAGACTAGCGGGCAATCAAGAGACCCAGTACTTC.

On this clonotype: A much larger clone lies a single base off, so this may be a read error. The chain uses TRBV29-1 and TRBJ1-1; maybe TRBD1 (5 bases). This CDR3 spans 12 amino acids. Germline V gene lookup returns CDR1 SQVTM and CDR2 ANQGSEA. The CDR3 sequence is CSDGAVNTEASF. Written as DNA, the CDR3 is TGCAGCGACGGGGCTGTGAACACTGAAGCTTCCTTT. Together with reference TRBV29-1 and TRBJ1-1, the CDR3 gives the full variable domain: SAVISQKPSRDICQRGTSLTIQCQVDSQVTMMFWYRQQPGQSLTLIATANQGSEATYESGFVIDKFPISRPNLTFSTLTVSNMSPEDSSIYLCSDGAVNTEASFGQGTRLTVV.

This clonotype appeared once. V usage is TRBV5-1 and J usage is TRBJ2-7; 16 bases line up with TRBD2. The ends lost 4 bases at V and 5 bases at J; junction bases unmatched: 12. Germline assignment: CDR1 SGHRS and CDR2 YFSETQ. The CDR3 runs 18 residues. Written as DNA, the CDR3 is TGCGCCAGCAGCGGAATCGGGACTAGCGGGAGGGTGGTAAACGAGCAGTACTTC. Translating gives CASSGIGTSGRVVNEQYF.

This clonotype was seen at least ten times. J is TRBJ2-3 and V is TRBV28; 7 nucleotides align to TRBD2. With V trimmed by 5 bases and J by 3 bases, 11 bases remained unmatched. Germline CDR1 MDHEN, CDR2 SYDVKM. The CDR3 covers 16 residues. CDR3 protein: CASSPRASGWTDTQYF. The CDR3, as DNA: TGTGCCAGCAGTCCCCGGGCTAGCGGATGGACAGATACGCAGTATTTT.

This clonotype was counted a single time. One end of the junction is discordant with germline, which a read error may explain. DNA of the CDR3: TGTGCCAGCAGCTCACCAGAGAGGGGGCGAAAAACTGTTTTT. This sequence encodes CASSSPERGRKTVF. This chain uses TRBV4-2 with TRBJ1-4, with 7 bases that match TRBD1. This CDR3 is 14 amino acids long. The germline CDR1 and CDR2 sequences are LGHNA and YNFKEQ.

This sequence joins TRBV20-1 and TRBJ2-7; 7 bases fit TRBD2. V dropped 5 bases and J dropped 2; count of bases not matched to a gene: 6. The CDR3 covers 13 residues. The germline gives CDR1 DFQATT, CDR2 SNEGSKA (reference sequence). CDR3 loop: CSAGTNPTYEQYF. For the CDR3, the DNA is TGCAGTGCTGGGACTAACCCTACCTACGAGCAGTACTTC.

The table lists this clonotype with a count of one. The junction shows a germline mismatch at one end, possibly a read error. V and J are TRBV24-1 and TRBJ1-2; no clear D. The CDR3 runs to 13 residues. The V gene's germline CDR1 is KGHDR and CDR2 SFDVKD. CDR3 DNA sequence: TGTGCCATCAGTGAGCGGCTGGGCTATGGCGACACCTTC. Translated: CAISERLGYGDTF.

This clonotype has a count of ten or more. This chain joins TRBV10-2 and TRBJ1-1, with a weak D call TRBD1 (6 bases). V was cut by 8 bases and J by 1 base, with 11 bases left in between. In germline, CDR1 is WSHSY, CDR2 SAAADI. CDR3 length equals 13 residues. This chain's CDR3 is CASRGQKNTEAFF. CDR3 DNA: TGCGCCAGCCGCGGACAGAAGAACACTGAAGCTTTCTTT.

At least ten counts were recorded for this clonotype. The genes are TRBV9 and TRBJ2-2; D call uncertain. V gave up 3 bases and J gave up 8 bases, with 11 bases separating them. Germline CDR1 reads SGDLS; CDR2 reads YYNGEE. This CDR3 has 13 residues. CDR3 in amino acids: CASSEGVRGELFF. The CDR3 DNA follows: TGTGCCAGCAGCGAGGGCGTCAGGGGGGAGCTGTTTTTT.

The chain links TRBV20-1 to TRBJ2-7; 11 nucleotides agree with TRBD2. The CDR3 is 14 residues long. Unmatched junction bases numbered 5, after V lost 7 bases and J lost 0 bases. The V gene's germline CDR1 is DFQATT and CDR2 SNEGSKA (reference sequence). CDR3 coding DNA: TGCAGTGGCGCTAGCGGGAGGAGCTCCTACGAGCAGTACTTC. This translates into CSGASGRSSYEQYF.

V and J are TRBV24-1 and TRBJ2-1; 7 bases are a match to TRBD2. Looked up from germline, CDR1 is KGHDR and CDR2 is SFDVKD. V shed 3 bases, J shed 7 bases, and the junction held 14 bases outside the gene matches. This CDR3 is 17 amino acids long. The CDR3 DNA reads TGTGCCACCAGTGATCGTCCAACAGCGGGACTTCGGAATGAGCAGTTCTTC. This codes for CATSDRPTAGLRNEQFF.

This clonotype is labeled as medium-sized. The chain links TRBV29-1 to TRBJ2-5, with 7 positions matching TRBD2. With V trimmed by 8 bases and J by 4 bases, 13 bases remained unmatched. CDR1 and CDR2 (germline): SQVTM, ANQGSEA. CDR3 size: 14 residues. CDR3 DNA: TGCAGCACGAGGGGTGCGGGAGCAGGAGAGACCCAGTACTTC. It is translated as CSTRGAGAGETQYF.

In the case of this clonotype: The junction shows a germline mismatch at one end, possibly a read error. The genes are TRBV16 and TRBJ1-2; the D gene is possibly TRBD1 (5 bases). Looked up from germline, CDR1 is KGHSY and CDR2 is FQNENV. CDR3 length: 15 residues. CDR3: CASSQFRGGNCGYTF. The CDR3 nucleotides read TGTGCCAGCAGCCAATTCCGGGGGGGAAACTGTGGCTACACCTTC.

This clonotype was seen a single time. V and J are TRBV7-2 and TRBJ2-2; TRBD1 is a possible D gene (6 bases). The CDR3 sequence is 13 residues long. The germline V and J ends were trimmed by 5 bases and 7 bases, with 11 bases remaining between them. The germline V gene encodes CDR1 SGHTA and CDR2 FQGNSA. The CDR3 region has the DNA TGTGCCAGCAGCAAAACAGGGAACGGGGAGCTGTTTTTT. It is translated as CASSKTGNGELFF.

This clonotype was recorded at least ten times. The chain joins TRBV28 to TRBJ2-7, with 9 nucleotides matching TRBD1. The CDR3 consists of 16 residues. CDR1 and CDR2 from the germline V gene are MDHEN and SYDVKM. The J segment lost 0 bases and the V segment lost 5 bases, leaving 8 bases of the junction unmatched. CDR3: CASSPSGTGNSYEQYF. CDR3 sequence (DNA): TGTGCCAGCAGTCCGTCCGGGACAGGGAACTCCTACGAGCAGTACTTC.

In its sample, this clonotype ranks as medium-sized. The CDR3 reads CASSQDLNYGYTF. In DNA, the CDR3 is TGTGCCAGCAGTCAAGACCTTAACTATGGCTACACCTTC. The rearrangement uses TRBV2 and TRBJ1-2; the D is unclear. CDR3 length: 13 amino acids. V lost 5 bases, J lost 1 base, and 8 bases lay in between. The germline gives CDR1 SNHLY, CDR2 FYNNEI.

The V and J genes are TRBV2 and TRBJ2-7, with D unresolved. The germline V and J ends were trimmed by 7 bases and 7 bases, with 8 bases remaining between them. The CDR3 runs to 10 residues. Germline CDR1 SNHLY, CDR2 FYNNEI. The CDR3 sequence: CASTTLEQYF. The CDR3 nucleotides read TGTGCCAGCACCACACTTGAGCAGTACTTC.

Comment on this clonotype: Because the CDR3 is missing its conserved closing phenylalanine or tryptophan, this is likely a read error. The rearrangement uses TRBV3-1 and TRBJ2-7, with D hard to call. Germline assignment: CDR1 LGHDT and CDR2 YNNKEL (reference sequence). V gave up 2 bases and J gave up 1 base, with 9 bases separating them. The CDR3 is 14 amino acids. Written as DNA, the CDR3 is TGTGCCAGCAGCCAAAGGTCCGGTTCCTACGAGCAGTACCTT. Protein: CASSQRSGSYEQYL.

This clonotype was counted ten times or more. One junction end disagrees with the germline gene, perhaps due to a read error. This chain connects TRBV9 to TRBJ1-1; a possible D gene is TRBD1 (5 bases). The CDR3 runs 14 residues. Germline V CDR1 and CDR2: SGDLS, YYNGEE. CDR3 nucleotide sequence: TGTGACAGCAGCGTAGAAGGGGTGAACACTGAAGCTTTCTTT. This translates into CDSSVEGVNTEAFF.

This rearrangement joins TRBV2 to TRBJ2-7; 10 bases map to TRBD1. V lost 2 bases and J lost 5; bases outside the gene matches: 6. Looked up from germline, CDR1 is SNHLY and CDR2 is FYNNEI. The CDR3 runs 15 residues. The CDR3, as DNA: TGTGCCAGCAGTGAAAGCTTAGGACAGGGGGACGAGCAGTACTTC. Translating it yields CASSESLGQGDEQYF.

V and J are TRBV10-3 and TRBJ2-5; the D gene could be TRBD1 or TRBD2 (5 bases each). The germline V and J ends were trimmed by 10 bases and 1 base, with 16 bases remaining between them. Germline loops: CDR1 ENHRY, CDR2 SYGVKD. The CDR3 runs to 14 residues. Here the CDR3 reads CATTPGTTQETQYF. The DNA for the CDR3 is TGTGCCACCACGCCGGGGACCACCCAAGAGACCCAGTACTTC.

This clonotype was seen ten or more times. The rearrangement joins TRBV6-2 or TRBV6-3 to TRBJ1-1; 9 bases map to TRBD1. This CDR3 is built from 12 residues. Germline CDR1 and CDR2: MNHEY and SVGEGT. V shed 4 bases, J shed 12 bases, and the junction held 6 bases outside the gene matches. The CDR3 reads CASSSNRGRSFF. For the CDR3, the DNA is TGTGCCAGCAGTTCCAACAGGGGGCGGTCTTTCTTT.

This chain joins TRBV15 and TRBJ2-7; tentatively, D is TRBD2 (5 bases). CDR3 length equals 14 residues. V gave up 0 bases and J gave up 2 bases, with 8 bases separating them. The V gene's germline CDR1 is LNHNV and CDR2 YYDKDF (reference sequence). The CDR3 region has the DNA TGTGCCACCAGCAGAGAGGCTAGCCCCTACGAGCAGTACTTC. Residues: CATSREASPYEQYF.

The chain couples TRBV20-1 to TRBJ2-5; 10 nucleotides agree with TRBD2. The trim removed 4 bases at V and 0 bases at J, leaving 5 bases unmatched. The CDR3 has 15 residues. Germline loops: CDR1 DFQATT, CDR2 SNEGSKA (reference sequence). The DNA of the CDR3 is TGCAGTGCTACTAGCGGGAGTTCGTACCAAGAGACCCAGTACTTC. Translated: CSATSGSSYQETQYF.

The sample holds many counts of this clonotype. The chain uses TRBV6-5 and TRBJ2-6, with D uncertain. V lost 6 bases to trimming and J lost 0 bases, with 6 bases between them. CDR3 length equals 14 residues. The germline gives CDR1 MNHEY, CDR2 SVGAGI. The CDR3 region has the DNA TGTGCCAGCAGATATAGCTCTGGGGCCAACGTCCTGACTTTC. This gives the protein CASRYSSGANVLTF.

The genes are TRBV7-8 and TRBJ2-7; TRBD1 agrees at 12 bases. CDR1 is SGHVS and CDR2 is FQNEAQ in the germline V gene. The CDR3 spans 18 residues. J was trimmed by 5 bases and V by 5 bases; bases with no gene match: 16. The CDR3 nucleotides read TGTGCCAGCAGCATACCATCGGAGGCCGGGACAGGGGGCCACGAGCAGTACTTC. Translating it yields CASSIPSEAGTGGHEQYF.

The V gene is TRBV7-2, the J gene TRBJ1-2; tentative D call: TRBD1 (5 bases). Germline V CDR1 and CDR2: SGHTA, FQGNSA. CDR3 size: 13 residues. V was shortened by 4 bases and J by 10 bases, with 16 bases between the two germline ends. CDR3 nucleotides: TGTGCCAGCAGCTCCCGGGACTCTCCACACTACACCTTC. Translating it yields CASSSRDSPHYTF.